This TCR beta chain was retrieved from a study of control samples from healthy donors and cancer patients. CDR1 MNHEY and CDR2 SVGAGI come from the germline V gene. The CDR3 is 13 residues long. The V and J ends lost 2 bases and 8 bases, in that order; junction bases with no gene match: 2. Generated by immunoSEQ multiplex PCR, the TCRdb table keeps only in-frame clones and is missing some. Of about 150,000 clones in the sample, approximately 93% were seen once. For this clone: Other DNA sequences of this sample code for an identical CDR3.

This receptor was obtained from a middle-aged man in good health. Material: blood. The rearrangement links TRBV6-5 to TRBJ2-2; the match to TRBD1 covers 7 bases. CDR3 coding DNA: TGTGCCAGCAGTTACGAGGGGGCGGGGGAGCTGTTTTTT. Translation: CASSYEGAGELFF.